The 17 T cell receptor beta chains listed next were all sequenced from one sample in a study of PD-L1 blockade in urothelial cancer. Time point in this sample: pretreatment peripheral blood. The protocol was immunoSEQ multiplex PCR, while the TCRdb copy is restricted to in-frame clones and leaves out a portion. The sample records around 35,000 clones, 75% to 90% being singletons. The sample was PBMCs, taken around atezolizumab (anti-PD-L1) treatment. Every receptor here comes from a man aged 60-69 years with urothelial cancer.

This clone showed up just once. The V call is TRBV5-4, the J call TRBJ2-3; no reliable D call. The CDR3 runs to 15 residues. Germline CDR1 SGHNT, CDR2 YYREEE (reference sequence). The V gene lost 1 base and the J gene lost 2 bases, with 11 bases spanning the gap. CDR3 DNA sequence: TGTGCCAGCAGCTTGAACACCAAAAACACAGATACGCAGTATTTT. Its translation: CASSLNTKNTDTQYF.

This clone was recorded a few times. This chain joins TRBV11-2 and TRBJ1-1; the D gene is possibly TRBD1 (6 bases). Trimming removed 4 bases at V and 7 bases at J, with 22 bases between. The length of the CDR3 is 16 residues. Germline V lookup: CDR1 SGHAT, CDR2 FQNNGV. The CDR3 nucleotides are TGTGCCAGCAGCTCCCGCCTTCTGGGAGGGGGGTATGAAGCTTTCTTT. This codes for CASSSRLLGGGYEAFF.

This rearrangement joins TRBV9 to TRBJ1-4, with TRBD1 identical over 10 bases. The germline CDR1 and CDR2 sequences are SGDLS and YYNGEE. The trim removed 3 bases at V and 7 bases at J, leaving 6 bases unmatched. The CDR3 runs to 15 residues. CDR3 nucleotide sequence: TGTGCCAGCAGCGGGTTGGACAGGGGGTTTGAAAAACTGTTTTTT. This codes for CASSGLDRGFEKLFF.

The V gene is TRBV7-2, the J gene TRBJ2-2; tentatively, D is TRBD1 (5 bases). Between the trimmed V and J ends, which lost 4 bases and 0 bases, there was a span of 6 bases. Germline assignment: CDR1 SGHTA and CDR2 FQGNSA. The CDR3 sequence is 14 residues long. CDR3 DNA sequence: TGTGCCAGCAGCTCGACAGCGAACACCGGGGAGCTGTTTTTT. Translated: CASSSTANTGELFF.

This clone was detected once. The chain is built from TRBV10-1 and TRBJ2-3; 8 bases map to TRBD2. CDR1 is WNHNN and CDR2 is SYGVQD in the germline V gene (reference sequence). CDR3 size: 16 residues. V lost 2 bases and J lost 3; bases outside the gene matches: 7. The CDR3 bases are TGCGCCAGCAGTGAGGACCCGAGCGGGAGAACAGATACGCAGTATTTT. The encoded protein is CASSEDPSGRTDTQYF.

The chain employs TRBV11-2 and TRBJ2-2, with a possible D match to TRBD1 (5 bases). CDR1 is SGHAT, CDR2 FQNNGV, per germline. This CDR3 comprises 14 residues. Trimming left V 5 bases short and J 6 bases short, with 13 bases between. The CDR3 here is CASSLQGFAGELFF. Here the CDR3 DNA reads TGTGCCAGCAGCCTCCAGGGATTCGCCGGGGAGCTGTTTTTT. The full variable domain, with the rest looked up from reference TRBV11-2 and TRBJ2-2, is EAGVAQSPRYKIIEKRQSVAFWCNPISGHATLYWYQQILGQGPKLLIQFQNNGVVDDSQLPKDRFSAERLKGVDSTLKIQPAKLEDSAVYLCASSLQGFAGELFFGEGSRLTVL.

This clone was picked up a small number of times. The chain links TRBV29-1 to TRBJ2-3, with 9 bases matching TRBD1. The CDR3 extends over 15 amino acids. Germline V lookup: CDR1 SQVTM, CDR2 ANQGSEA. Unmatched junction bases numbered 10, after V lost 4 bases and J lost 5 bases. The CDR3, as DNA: TGCAGCGTTGCCCGTGGGACAGGGAGTGGAGATACGCAGTATTTT. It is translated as CSVARGTGSGDTQYF.

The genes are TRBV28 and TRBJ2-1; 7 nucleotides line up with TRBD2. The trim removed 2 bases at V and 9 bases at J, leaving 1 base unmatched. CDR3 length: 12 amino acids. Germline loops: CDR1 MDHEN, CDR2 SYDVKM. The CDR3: CASSLTSAEQFF. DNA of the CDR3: TGTGCCAGCAGTTTAACTAGCGCTGAGCAGTTCTTC.

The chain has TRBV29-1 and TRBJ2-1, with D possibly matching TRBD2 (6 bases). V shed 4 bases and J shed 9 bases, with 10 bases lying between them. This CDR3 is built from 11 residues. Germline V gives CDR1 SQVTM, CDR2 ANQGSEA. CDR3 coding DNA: TGCAGCGTTGCGGAGGGGCCTGAGCAGTTCTTC. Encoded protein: CSVAEGPEQFF.

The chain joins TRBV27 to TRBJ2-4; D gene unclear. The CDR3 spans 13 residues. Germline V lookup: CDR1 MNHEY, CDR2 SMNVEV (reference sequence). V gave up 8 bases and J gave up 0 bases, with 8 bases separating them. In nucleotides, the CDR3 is TGTGCCAGCCAAACTTTAGCCAAAAACATTCAGTACTTC. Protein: CASQTLAKNIQYF.

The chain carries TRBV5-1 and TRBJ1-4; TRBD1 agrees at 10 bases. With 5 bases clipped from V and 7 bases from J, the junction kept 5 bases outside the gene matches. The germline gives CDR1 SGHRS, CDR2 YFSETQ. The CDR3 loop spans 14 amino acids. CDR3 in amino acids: CASRPGQGPEKLFF. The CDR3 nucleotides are TGCGCCAGCAGACCGGGACAGGGGCCTGAAAAACTGTTTTTT. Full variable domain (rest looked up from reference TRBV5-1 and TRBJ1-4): KAGVTQTPRYLIKTRGQQVTLSCSPISGHRSVSWYQQTPGQGLQFLFEYFSETQRNKGNFPGRFSGRQFSNSRSEMNVSTLELGDSALYLCASRPGQGPEKLFFGSGTQLSVL.

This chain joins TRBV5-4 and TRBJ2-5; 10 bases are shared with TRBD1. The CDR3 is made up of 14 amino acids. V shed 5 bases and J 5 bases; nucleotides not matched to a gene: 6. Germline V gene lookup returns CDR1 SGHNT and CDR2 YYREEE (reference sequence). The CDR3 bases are TGTGCCAGCAGTTGGGACAGGGGTTCGGAGACCCAGTACTTC. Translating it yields CASSWDRGSETQYF. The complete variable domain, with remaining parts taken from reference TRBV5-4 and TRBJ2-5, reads ETGVTQSPTHLIKTRGQQVTLRCSSQSGHNTVSWYQQALGQGPQFIFQYYREEENGRGNFPPRFSGLQFPNYSSELNVNALELDDSALYLCASSWDRGSETQYFGPGTRLLVL.

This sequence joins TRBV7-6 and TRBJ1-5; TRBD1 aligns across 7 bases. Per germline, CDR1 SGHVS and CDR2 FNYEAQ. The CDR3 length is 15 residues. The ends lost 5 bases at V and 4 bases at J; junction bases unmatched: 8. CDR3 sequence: CASSPRRDRNQPQHF. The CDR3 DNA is TGTGCCAGCAGCCCTCGCCGGGACAGAAATCAGCCCCAGCATTTT. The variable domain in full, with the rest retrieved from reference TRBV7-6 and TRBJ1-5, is GAGVSQSPRYKVTKRGQDVALRCDPISGHVSLYWYRQALGQGPEFLTYFNYEAQQDKSGLPNDRFSAERPEGSISTLTIQRTEQRDSAMYRCASSPRRDRNQPQHFGDGTRLSIL.

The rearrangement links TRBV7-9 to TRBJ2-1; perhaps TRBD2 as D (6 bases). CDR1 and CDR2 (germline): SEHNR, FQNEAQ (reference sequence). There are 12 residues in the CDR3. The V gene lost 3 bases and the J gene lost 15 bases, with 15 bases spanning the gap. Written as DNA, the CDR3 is TGTGCCAGCAGCTTCGAGACTAGGATGGCGTTCTTC. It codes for CASSFETRMAFF.

CDR3 region: CASSLRRAYQETQYF. CDR3 nucleotide sequence: TGTGCCAGCAGTTTACGGCGGGCCTACCAAGAGACCCAGTACTTC. This chain joins TRBV27 and TRBJ2-5, with D perhaps TRBD2 (5 bases). The germline gives CDR1 MNHEY, CDR2 SMNVEV (reference sequence). CDR3 length equals 15 residues. V was pared by 2 bases and J by 0 bases, with 10 bases between.

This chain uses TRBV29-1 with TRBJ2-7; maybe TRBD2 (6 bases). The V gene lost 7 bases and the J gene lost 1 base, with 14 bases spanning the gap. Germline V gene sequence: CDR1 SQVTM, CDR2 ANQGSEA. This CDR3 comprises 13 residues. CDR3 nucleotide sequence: TGCAGCGCGTCTAGCGCATCTTCCTACGAGCAGTACTTC. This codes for CSASSASSYEQYF.

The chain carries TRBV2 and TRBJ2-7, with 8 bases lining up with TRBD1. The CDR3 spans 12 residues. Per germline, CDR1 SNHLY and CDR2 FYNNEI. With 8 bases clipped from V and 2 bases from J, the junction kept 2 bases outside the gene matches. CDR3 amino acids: CASRQGTYEQYF. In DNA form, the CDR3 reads TGTGCCAGCCGACAGGGGACCTACGAGCAGTACTTC. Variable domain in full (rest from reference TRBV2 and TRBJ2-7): EPEVTQTPSHQVTQMGQEVILRCVPISNHLYFYWYRQILGQKVEFLVSFYNNEISEKSEIFDDQFSVERPDGSNFTLKIRSTKLEDSAMYFCASRQGTYEQYFGPGTRLTVT.